In its sample, the clone carrying this TCR beta chain was seen many times. The antigen remains unidentified. The sample comes from a study of CD8 T cells in ankylosing spondylitis. General study results and limits: Made up of eight highly homologous variants, a TCR beta motif appeared characteristic of ankylosing spondylitis blood.

Using its own MiXCR run on the 5' RACE reads, TCRdb lists one record per CDR3 protein. The sample holds 150,000 to 200,000 distinct CDR3 sequences, roughly 31% seen once. The CDR3 is 13 amino acids. Trimming shortened V by 3 bases and J by 2 bases, and 8 bases separated the two germline ends. Germline lookup yields CDR1 DFQATT and CDR2 SNEGSKA (reference sequence). The receptor comes from a male donor with ankylosing spondylitis. The sequencing sample was made of synovial fluid, either unsorted or a sorted T cell fraction (not recorded which). The V gene is TRBV20-1, the J gene TRBJ1-5; D not resolved. CDR3 nucleotide sequence: TGCAGTGCTAGCGGCCTGGGCAATCAGCCCCAGCATTTT. Translated: CSASGLGNQPQHF.